These 13 T cell receptor beta chains were all obtained from the same sample, sequenced in a study of CD4 T cells in relation to SARS-CoV-2 and coronaviruses. The antigens for these receptors are not known. Assay: immunoSEQ multiplex PCR; the TCRdb copy retains only in-frame clones and omits some. This table has tens of thousands of clones, roughly 84% appearing once. Sequenced material: naive CD4+ T cells from PBMCs, cultured in vitro. Indicated subset: naive CD4+ T cells isolated by negative enrichment. The receptor set was obtained from an adult with COVID-19.

The table lists this clone with a few counts. This chain connects TRBV5-1 to TRBJ2-2; 9 bases map to TRBD1. Germline assignment: CDR1 SGHRS and CDR2 YFSETQ. The CDR3 contains 16 residues. The trim removed 4 bases at V and 5 bases at J, leaving 9 bases unmatched. DNA for the CDR3: TGCGCCAGCAGCCAGGACAGGGGCGGACTTACCGGGGAGCTGTTTTTT. Encoded protein: CASSQDRGGLTGELFF.

The chain recombines TRBV5-8 with TRBJ2-3; possible D gene TRBD1, 6 bases. The germline V and J ends were trimmed by 4 bases and 0 bases, with 9 bases remaining between them. This CDR3 region has 14 residues. Germline CDR1 reads SGHTS; CDR2 reads YDEGEE. The CDR3 is CASSRRGSTDTQYF. In DNA form, the CDR3 reads TGTGCCAGCAGCCGCAGGGGTAGCACAGATACGCAGTATTTT.

Details on this clone: This specimen includes other DNA sequences encoding the same CDR3. The chain combines TRBV9 with TRBJ2-1; D not certain. This CDR3 region has 13 residues. CDR1 SGDLS and CDR2 YYNGEE come from the germline V gene. V was shortened by 0 bases and J by 4 bases, with 5 bases between the two germline ends. CDR3 nucleotides: TGTGCCAGCAGCGTAGACGGGTACAATGAGCAGTTCTTC. Translated, it gives CASSVDGYNEQFF.

V gene TRBV2 combines with J gene TRBJ2-2; TRBD2 is a possible D gene (6 bases). Germline loops: CDR1 SNHLY, CDR2 FYNNEI. The CDR3 spans 15 residues. V lost 2 bases, J lost 5 bases, and 12 bases lay in between. CDR3 bases: TGTGCCAGCAGTGAATCTAGCGTGGGTACCGGGGAGCTGTTTTTT. As protein: CASSESSVGTGELFF.

The chain is built from TRBV2 and TRBJ1-2; no reliable D call. The V gene lost 3 bases and the J gene lost 5 bases, with 10 bases spanning the gap. The CDR3 consists of 13 residues. Germline CDR1 is SNHLY and CDR2 is FYNNEI. The CDR3: CASSEQREYGYTF. The CDR3 nucleotides are TGTGCCAGCAGTGAGCAGCGGGAATATGGCTACACCTTC.

The genes are TRBV7-2 and TRBJ2-1; TRBD2 matches 15 bases. V dropped 5 bases and J dropped 8; count of bases not matched to a gene: 10. This CDR3 comprises 17 residues. Germline CDR1 reads SGHTA; CDR2 reads FQGNSA. CDR3 sequence: CASSLSSGTSGRYEQFF. DNA of the CDR3: TGTGCCAGCAGCCTCAGTTCGGGGACTAGCGGGAGGTATGAGCAGTTCTTC.

This sequence joins TRBV11-2 and TRBJ2-4; TRBD2 is a possible D gene (7 bases). The V end was cut by 5 bases, the J end by 1 base, with 15 bases between. The CDR3 totals 16 residues. From germline, CDR1 is SGHAT and CDR2 FQNNGV. CDR3 loop: CASSPSGGQAKNIQYF. The CDR3 nucleotides read TGTGCCAGCAGCCCGTCCGGGGGGCAGGCCAAAAACATTCAGTACTTC.

The chain couples TRBV2 to TRBJ2-7; the D gene is possibly TRBD2 (6 bases). Germline V gives CDR1 SNHLY, CDR2 FYNNEI. V shed 3 bases and J shed 3 bases, with 12 bases lying between them. This CDR3 comprises 14 residues. The CDR3 DNA reads TGTGCCAGCAGTGATACGAGCGGGTACTACGAGCAGTACTTC. It is translated as CASSDTSGYYEQYF.

The rearrangement uses TRBV15 and TRBJ1-4; D not certain. The germline CDR1 and CDR2 sequences are LNHNV and YYDKDF (reference sequence). Trimming cost V 1 base and J 2 bases, with 11 bases left between them. The CDR3 totals 16 residues. This chain's CDR3 is CATSRVLGVTNEKLFF. DNA for the CDR3: TGTGCCACCAGCAGAGTTCTCGGAGTGACTAATGAAAAACTGTTTTTT.

The CDR3 loop is CASSSDSYQPQHF. The CDR3 DNA reads TGCGCCAGCAGCTCCGACAGTTATCAGCCCCAGCATTTT. This chain joins TRBV5-1 and TRBJ1-5; D may be TRBD1 (5 bases). Trimming left V 3 bases short and J 5 bases short, with 9 bases between. CDR3 size: 13 residues. Germline CDR1 SGHRS, CDR2 YFSETQ.

The chain recombines TRBV20-1 with TRBJ1-6; no reliable D call. The germline V gene has CDR1 DFQATT and CDR2 SNEGSKA (reference sequence). This CDR3 has 14 residues. Trimming shortened V by 3 bases and J by 8 bases, and 14 bases separated the two germline ends. CDR3 in DNA: TGCAGTGCTAGTAGTGCATCTGATGATTCACCCCTCCACTTT. Translated, it gives CSASSASDDSPLHF.

V gene TRBV10-3 combines with J gene TRBJ1-3; TRBD1 might be the D (5 bases). Germline assignment: CDR1 ENHRY and CDR2 SYGVKD. The V end lost 7 bases, the J end lost 0 bases, and 22 bases lay between the germline ends. The CDR3 spans 18 residues. The CDR3, as DNA: TGTGCCATCACCCAAGGAGGGGCAGGGCTTAACTCTGGAAACACCATATATTTT. Amino acids: CAITQGGAGLNSGNTIYF.

A single count supports this clone. This rearrangement joins TRBV28 to TRBJ2-7, with unresolved D. With 3 bases removed from V and 5 bases from J, the gap between germline ends came to 17 bases. The germline V gene has CDR1 MDHEN and CDR2 SYDVKM. This CDR3 is built from 15 residues. The chain's CDR3 is CASSFGPRPQDEQYF. The CDR3 coding sequence is TGTGCCAGCAGTTTCGGCCCCAGACCTCAGGACGAGCAGTACTTC. The entire variable domain, with the rest obtained from reference TRBV28 and TRBJ2-7, is as follows: DVKVTQSSRYLVKRTGEKVFLECVQDMDHENMFWYRQDPGLGLRLIYFSYDVKMKEKGDIPEGYSVSREKKERFSLILESASTNQTSMYLCASSFGPRPQDEQYFGPGTRLTVT.